This TCR beta chain came from a study of cytomegalovirus exposure and HLA in healthy donors. Study observations and caveats: Roughly even sequencing depth across donors was the assumption behind the presence/absence analyses.

PCR primers comprised 60 Vbeta and 13 Jbeta primers. Sequencing was performed with immunoSEQ multiplex PCR; in TCRdb, only in-frame clones are kept and a portion is missing. The sample holds about 110,000 clones; about 75% are singletons and the top ten take around 2.6%. Worth noting for this clone: Its antigen is as yet unknown. The junction departs from germline at one end; a sequencing error may be responsible.

The clonotype was recovered from a male donor in good health and CMV-seropositive. What was sequenced was PBMCs.

The DNA of the CDR3 is TGCGCCAGCAGCTTACAGGGGCCCCCCAATCAGCCCCAGAATTTT. Its protein product is CASSLQGPPNQPQNF. The chain is built from TRBV5-1 and TRBJ1-5, with 7 bases aligning to TRBD1. The CDR3 has 15 residues. The germline gives CDR1 SGHRS, CDR2 YFSETQ.